This T cell receptor beta chain is from a study of CD8+ T cells in alopecia areata. Study-wide context: Treated patients received oral tofacitinib, 5 to 10 mg twice daily. General study points: Affected lesional scalp, above all in alopecia totalis/universalis, was more clonal than normal scalp. Scalp clonality and expanded CD8+ clones among the top 100 fell significantly with tofacitinib.

The treatment is: oral pan-JAK inhibitor, 5-10 mg twice daily. Researchers took lesional scalp punch biopsies and peripheral blood from people who were alopecia areata patients. The CDR3 runs to 14 residues. V lost 2 bases and J lost 8, with 15 bases in between. The germline CDR1 and CDR2 sequences are MNHEY and SMNVEV (reference sequence). Regarding this clone: What it binds is not known.

RNA was extracted and reverse transcribed into cDNA as the sequencing template. The assay was immunoSEQ multiplex PCR, and TCRdb's table has in-frame clones only and misses some. The data contain 95,000 to 100,000 clones, about 60% of them singletons. Specimen: CD8+ T cells sorted from blood, collected at approximately week 60, from a patient treated with tofacitinib. V gene TRBV27 combines with J gene TRBJ2-5; perhaps TRBD1 as D (8 bases). This clonotype was obtained from a human donor with alopecia areata. DNA for the CDR3: TGTGCCAGCAGTTTAACAGGGGGGGCACGAACCCAGTACTTC. This encodes CASSLTGGARTQYF.